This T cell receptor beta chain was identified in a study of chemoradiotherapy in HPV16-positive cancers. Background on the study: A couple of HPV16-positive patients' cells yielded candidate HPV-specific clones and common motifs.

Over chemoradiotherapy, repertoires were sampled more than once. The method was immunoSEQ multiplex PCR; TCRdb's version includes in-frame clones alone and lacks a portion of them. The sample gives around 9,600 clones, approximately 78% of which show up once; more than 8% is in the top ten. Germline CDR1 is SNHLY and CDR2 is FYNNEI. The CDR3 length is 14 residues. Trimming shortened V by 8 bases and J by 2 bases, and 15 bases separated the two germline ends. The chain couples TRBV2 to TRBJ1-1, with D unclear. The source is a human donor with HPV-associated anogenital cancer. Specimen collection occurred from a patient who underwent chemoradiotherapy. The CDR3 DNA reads TGTGCCAGCGCGTCAGTTGTATTAAACACTGAAGCTTTCTTT. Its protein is CASASVVLNTEAFF.